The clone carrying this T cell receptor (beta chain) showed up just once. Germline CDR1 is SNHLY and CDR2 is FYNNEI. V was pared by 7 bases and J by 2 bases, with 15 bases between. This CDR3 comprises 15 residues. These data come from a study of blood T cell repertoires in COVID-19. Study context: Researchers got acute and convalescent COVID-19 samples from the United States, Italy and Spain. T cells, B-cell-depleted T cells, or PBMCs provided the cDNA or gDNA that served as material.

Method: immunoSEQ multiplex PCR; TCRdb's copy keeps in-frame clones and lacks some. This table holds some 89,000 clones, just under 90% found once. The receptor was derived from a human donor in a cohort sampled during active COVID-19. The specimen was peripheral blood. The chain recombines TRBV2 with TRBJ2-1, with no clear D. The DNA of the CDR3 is TGTGCCAGCAAAACCGGGTTGAGCCCCTACAATGAGCAGTTCTTC. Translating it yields CASKTGLSPYNEQFF.